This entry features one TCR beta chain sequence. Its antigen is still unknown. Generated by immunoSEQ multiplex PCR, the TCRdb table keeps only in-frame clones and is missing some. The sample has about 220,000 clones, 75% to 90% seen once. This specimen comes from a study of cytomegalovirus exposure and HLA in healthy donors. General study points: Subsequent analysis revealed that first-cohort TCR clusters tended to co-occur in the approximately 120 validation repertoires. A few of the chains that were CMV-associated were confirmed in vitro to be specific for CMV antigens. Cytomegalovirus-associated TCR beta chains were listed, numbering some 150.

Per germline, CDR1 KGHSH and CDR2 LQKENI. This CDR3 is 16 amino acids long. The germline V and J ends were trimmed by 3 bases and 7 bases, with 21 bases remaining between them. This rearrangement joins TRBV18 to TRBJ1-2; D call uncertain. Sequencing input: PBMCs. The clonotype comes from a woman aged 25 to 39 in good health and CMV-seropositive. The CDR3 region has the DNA TGTGCCAGCTCACCGGGTCGAGCCTCCCTGCTAGGTGGCTACACCTTC. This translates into CASSPGRASLLGGYTF.